These T cell receptor beta chains were read from a single sample in a study of blood T cell repertoires in COVID-19. The method was immunoSEQ multiplex PCR; TCRdb's version includes in-frame clones alone and lacks a portion of them. This table holds some 320,000 clones, 90% found once. The sample comprised PBMCs or T cells enriched from blood (not recorded which). Receptors originate from a man between 60 and 70 years old who had recovered from COVID-19. CDR3s include the opening cysteine and the closing phenylalanine or tryptophan.

v_gene	j_gene	CDR3aa
TRBV9	TRBJ2-7	CASSGSIAGVAEQYF
TRBV18	TRBJ1-1	CASSQQSTNTEAFF
TRBV11-2	TRBJ2-2	CASSLNRHIRGTGELFF
TRBV5-6	TRBJ1-4	CASSLGQGGEKLFF
TRBV12-5	TRBJ1-5	CASDRDRGLVGNQPQHF
TRBV6-5	TRBJ2-7	CASTQGVPYEQYF
TRBV7-9	TRBJ2-5	CASSLAVSGQETQYF
TRBV27	TRBJ2-7	CASSFDRTYEQYF
TRBV3-1/TRBV3-2	TRBJ2-1	CASSPVLGGSYNEQFF
TRBV11-2	TRBJ1-2	CASSLGGRRSLGGYTF
TRBV5-1	TRBJ2-7	CASGREGLDEQYF
TRBV7-3	TRBJ2-7	CASSKGLAGLFEQYF
TRBV2	TRBJ2-2	CASSERTTGELFF
TRBV9	TRBJ1-3	CASSVGGVSGNTIYF
TRBV27	TRBJ1-1	CASSLTRGGTEAFF
TRBV10-3	TRBJ1-2	CATADRQGSGYTF
TRBV13	TRBJ2-3	CASSSRGPGTDTQYF
TRBV7-3	TRBJ1-2	CASSLGQTLGYTF
TRBV15	TRBJ1-6	CATSSAPSNSPLHF
TRBV5-6	TRBJ2-7	CASSLGQASYEQYF
TRBV30	TRBJ2-1	CAWSARTSGPNEQFF
TRBV7-9	TRBJ1-2	CASSLARQGASGYTF
TRBV6-5	TRBJ1-5	CASSYSTGGQPQHF
TRBV6-5	TRBJ1-1	CASRRGQPNTEAFF
TRBV7-3	TRBJ1-2	CASSFSPTTGNYGYTF
TRBV2	TRBJ1-3	CASSENGRISGNTIYF
TRBV27	TRBJ2-7	CASRKTSGRPYEQYF
TRBV6-4	TRBJ2-7	CASSSTSGSVVSEQYF
TRBV25-1	TRBJ2-7	CASSEYPSGSYEQYF
TRBV19	TRBJ1-5	CASSIQGVQPQHF
TRBV7-3	TRBJ2-3	CASSPSTTDTQYF